The present TCR beta chain was sequenced within a study of cytomegalovirus exposure and HLA in healthy donors. The PCR used 60 Vbeta and 13 Jbeta primers. The method was immunoSEQ multiplex PCR; TCRdb's version includes in-frame clones alone and lacks a portion of them. The sample lists roughly 160,000 clones; roughly 80% were seen once. Study results and limitations: Relative to equally common others, HLA-associated TCR beta chains showed greater clonal expansion in a later analysis.

In regard to this clone: Its target is not known.

Input material: PBMCs. This clonotype was obtained from a male donor in good health and CMV-seropositive.

CDR3 region: CAISEGGRGQPQHF. The CDR3 DNA sequence: TGTGCCATCAGTGAGGGGGGTAGGGGGCAGCCCCAGCATTTT. This sequence joins TRBV10-3 and TRBJ1-5; possible D gene TRBD1, 6 bases. Germline V lookup: CDR1 ENHRY, CDR2 SYGVKD. Trimming stripped 2 bases from V and 7 bases from J, with 12 bases between. This CDR3 region has 14 residues.